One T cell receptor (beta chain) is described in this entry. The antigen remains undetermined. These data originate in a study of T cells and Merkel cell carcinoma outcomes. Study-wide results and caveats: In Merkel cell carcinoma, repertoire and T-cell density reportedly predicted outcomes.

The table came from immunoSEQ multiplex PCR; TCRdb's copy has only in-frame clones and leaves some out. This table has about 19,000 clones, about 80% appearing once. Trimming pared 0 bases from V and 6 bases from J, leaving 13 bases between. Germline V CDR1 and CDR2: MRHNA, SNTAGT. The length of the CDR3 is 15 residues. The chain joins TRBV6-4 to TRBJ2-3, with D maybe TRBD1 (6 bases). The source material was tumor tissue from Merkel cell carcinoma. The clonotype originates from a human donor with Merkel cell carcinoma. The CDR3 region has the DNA TGTGCCAGCAGTGACTCGGCAGGGGATACGGATACGCAGTATTTT. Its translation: CASSDSAGDTDTQYF.